This T cell receptor beta chain was found in a study of blood T cell repertoires in COVID-19. Study details: COVID-19 samples, acute and convalescent, were from the United States, Italy and Spain. T cells, B-cell-depleted T cells, or PBMCs provided the cDNA or gDNA that served as material.

V gave up 4 bases and J gave up 4 bases, with 17 bases separating them. The CDR3 extends over 16 amino acids. In germline, CDR1 is SGHRS, CDR2 YFSETQ. Original analysis: Estimation of nucleated cell counts relied on the amplification of reference gene primers. Profiled with immunoSEQ multiplex PCR; TCRdb holds only in-frame clones, not every one. V and J calls and clone size are given by that table; D and trimming were obtained from the DNA. The table lists roughly 28,000 clones, nearly 90% of them singletons, with 9% to 9.5% in the top ten. This receptor was taken from a human donor in a cohort sampled during active COVID-19. Material: peripheral blood. The genes are TRBV5-1 and TRBJ2-2, with a weak D call TRBD1 (7 bases). CDR3 loop: CASSRIGRGATGELFF. In nucleotides, the CDR3 is TGCGCCAGCAGCCGGATCGGCAGGGGGGCCACCGGGGAGCTGTTTTTT.